This TCR beta chain was sequenced for a study of blood T cell repertoires in COVID-19. The assay was immunoSEQ multiplex PCR, and TCRdb's table has in-frame clones only and misses some. The sample records roughly 340,000 clones, roughly 86% being singletons. The CDR3 contains 16 residues. The rearrangement joins TRBV21-1 to TRBJ1-2; whether TRBD1, the table's D call, matches the DNA was not checked. TRBV21-1 is an annotated pseudogene. The receptor was derived from a woman between 65 and 79 years old with COVID-19, enrolled during active disease. The specimen sequenced was peripheral blood. The CDR3 loop is CASSKGVSGQNYGYTF. CDR3 bases: TGTGCCAGCAGCAAAGGGGTTTCGGGACAAAACTATGGCTACACCTTC.